This TCR beta chain came from a study of OX40 agonist ivuxolimab in advanced cancers. Overall study context: Ivuxolimab, which patients received intravenously every 2 weeks, was dosed at 0.01 to 10 mg/kg.

Sequencing used immunoSEQ multiplex PCR; TCRdb keeps in-frame clones, though not all of them. There are about 100,000 clones in the sample; approximately 89% occur only once, and roughly 1.1% lies in the top ten. The germline V and J ends were trimmed by 3 bases and 0 bases, with 8 bases remaining between them. Germline values: CDR1 SQVTM, CDR2 ANQGSEA. The CDR3 is made up of 13 amino acids. The chain links TRBV29-1 to TRBJ1-2; TRBD1 might be the D (6 bases). This TCR derives from an adult with an advanced solid tumor such as melanoma, head and neck, liver or kidney cancer. This material consisted of CD4+ or CD8+ T cells sorted from blood, taken in a trial of the OX40 agonist ivuxolimab. The CDR3 nucleotides read TGCAGCGTTGAGACAGGACCTAACTATGGCTACACCTTC. Encoded protein: CSVETGPNYGYTF.